A selection of T cell receptor beta chains follows, all from one sample in a study of blood T cell repertoires in COVID-19. Data came from immunoSEQ multiplex PCR; TCRdb stores just in-frame clones and leaves some out. The data hold about 82,000 clones, with more than 85% observed a single time. Sequencing used PBMCs or T cells enriched from blood (not recorded which). The source is a woman aged 45 to 65 with acute COVID-19. Each CDR3 is given with its conserved first and last residue. A D gene is named only where the DNA matches it firmly. Clone size is not always given. Where it is, it says once, few, many or a class for expanded clones.

TRBV7-3	.	.	TRBJ2-2	TGTGCCAGCAGCTTAAACAGGGACAACACCGGGGAGCTGTTTTTT	CASSLNRDNTGELFF
TRBV15	.	.	TRBJ2-5	TGTGCCACCAGCAGAGATTACGGCGGAGGTGGAGAGACCCAGTACTTC	CATSRDYGGGGETQYF
TRBV15	.	.	TRBJ2-7	TGTGCCACCAGCAGAGATCGAAGACAGGTCTACGAGCAGTACTTC	CATSRDRRQVYEQYF
TRBV18	.	TRBD1	TRBJ2-5	TGTGCCAGCTCACCAGCGACAGGGGGTGAAGAGACCCAGTACTTC	CASSPATGGEETQYF
TRBV19	.	TRBD1	TRBJ1-2	TGTGCCAGTAACCTAGGGACAGATGGCTACACCTTC	CASNLGTDGYTF
TRBV6-5	.	.	TRBJ1-1	TGTGCCAGCAGTTACTCGATGGGGAGTTCTGAAGCTTTCTTT	CASSYSMGSSEAFF
TRBV29-1	once	.	TRBJ2-1	TGCAGCGTTGAAGGCCTAGCGAGCTCCTACAATGAGCAGTTCTTC	CSVEGLASSYNEQFF
TRBV30	.	.	TRBJ2-5	TGTGCCTGGGGGGCCGCAACCCAGTACTTC	CAWGAATQYF
TRBV2	.	TRBD1	TRBJ1-2	TGTGCCAGCAGTACGGGACAGGGGAACTATGGCTACACCTTC	CASSTGQGNYGYTF
TRBV7-9	.	TRBD2	TRBJ2-7	TGTGCCAGCAGCGCAGGGGGTAGCGGGAGGCCGCTCTCCTACGAGCAGTACTTC	CASSAGGSGRPLSYEQYF
TRBV10-3	.	TRBD2	TRBJ2-5	TGTGCCATCAGTGAGCCGACTAGCGGGAGGACTGAGACCCAGTACTTC	CAISEPTSGRTETQYF
TRBV3-1/TRBV3-2	.	.	TRBJ1-1	TGTGCCAGCAGCCAGACGACAGACACTGAAGCTTTCTTT	CASSQTTDTEAFF
TRBV3-1/TRBV3-2	.	.	TRBJ1-1	TGTGCCAGCAGCCAGGCAAGGACATTTCCGGACACTGAAGCTTTCTTT	CASSQARTFPDTEAFF
TRBV2	.	TRBD2	TRBJ2-7	TGTGCCTCCGGGACTAGCGGGAGTTCCACCTACGAGCAGTACTTC	CASGTSGSSTYEQYF
TRBV7-9	.	.	TRBJ1-1	TGTGCCAGCAGCCCCCCGGGGGTAACTGAAGCTTTCTTT	CASSPPGVTEAFF
TRBV5-1	.	.	TRBJ1-2	TGCGCCAGCAGCTTGGCAGGGGCAACGGTCTATGGCTACACCTTC	CASSLAGATVYGYTF
TRBV18	.	.	TRBJ1-1	TGTGCCAGCTCACGACAGCCTAGGGCTGAAGCTTTCTTT	CASSRQPRAEAFF
TRBV12-3/TRBV12-4	.	.	TRBJ1-5	TGTGCCAGCACCGGGGGTAGAGATCAGCCCCAGCATTTT	CASTGGRDQPQHF
TRBV7-8	.	TRBD1	TRBJ1-1	TGTGCCAGCAGCTCCACACGGGACAGAAACACTGAAGCTTTCTTT	CASSSTRDRNTEAFF
TRBV7-8	.	TRBD2	TRBJ2-5	TGTGCCAGCAGCTTAGTACTAGCGGGAGGCCTGGGAGAGACCCAGTACTTC	CASSLVLAGGLGETQYF
TRBV5-1	.	.	TRBJ2-4	TGCGCCAGCAGCCCAGAAGCGGGCAACAAAAACATTCAGTACTTC	CASSPEAGNKNIQYF
TRBV5-1	.	.	TRBJ2-7	TGCGCCAGCAGCTTCGGGGTAGCCTACGAGCAGTACTTC	CASSFGVAYEQYF
TRBV5-1	.	.	TRBJ2-2	TGCGCCAGCAGCTTGAGGTTCGACAGGGAGGTCGGGGAGCTGTTTTTT	CASSLRFDREVGELFF
TRBV7-9	.	TRBD2	TRBJ2-5	TGTGCCAGCAGCTTAAGGCTAGCGGTCCAAGAGACCCAGTACTTC	CASSLRLAVQETQYF
TRBV2	.	.	TRBJ1-5	TGTGCCAGCAGTGAACTGGGCCAAGGTTCCAATCAGCCCCAGCATTTT	CASSELGQGSNQPQHF
TRBV30	.	TRBD1	TRBJ1-1	TGTGCCTGGAGAGGGGACAGGGGCAACATGAACACTGAAGCTTTCTTT	CAWRGDRGNMNTEAFF
TRBV18	.	.	TRBJ1-5	TGTGCCAGCTCACCAAGACTGTCAGGGGCCGGGGATCAGCCCCAGCATTTT	CASSPRLSGAGDQPQHF
TRBV23-1	.	.	TRBJ1-6	TGCGCCAGCAGTCAGTCCACAGGGAGCTCCTATAATTCACCCCTCCACTTT	CASSQSTGSSYNSPLHF
TRBV2	.	.	TRBJ2-2	TGTGCCAGCAGGTACTACGGCAGGGGTCGATTGAACACCGGGGAGCTGTTTTTT	CASRYYGRGRLNTGELFF
TRBV29-1	.	.	TRBJ1-2	TGCAGCGTCGGGGATGGGATAGGCGTCGACTATGGCTACACCTTC	CSVGDGIGVDYGYTF
TRBV9	.	.	TRBJ1-6	TGTGCCAGCAGCGTAGCTCCCCCAGGGGTCGGTGATTCACCCCTCCACTTT	CASSVAPPGVGDSPLHF
TRBV12-3/TRBV12-4	.	TRBD1	TRBJ2-5	TGTGCCAGCAGTCCTGGACAGGGGATCCAGTACTTC	CASSPGQGIQYF
TRBV5-1	.	TRBD1	TRBJ1-2	TGCGCCAGCAGCGAGGGACAGGGGGATACTACCTTC	CASSEGQGDTTF
TRBV5-1	once	TRBD1	TRBJ2-7	TGCGCCAGCAGCCTAGGGGGCCCCTACGAGCAGTACTTC	CASSLGGPYEQYF
TRBV5-6	.	.	TRBJ2-2	TGTGCCAGCAGCTTGCCGGGGGCGAACACCGGGGAGCTGTTTTTT	CASSLPGANTGELFF
TRBV18	.	TRBD1	TRBJ1-2	TGTGCCAGCTCACCATCATGGGACAGGGGGAGGCCCTTCCCCGGCTACACCTTC	CASSPSWDRGRPFPGYTF
TRBV30	.	.	TRBJ1-1	TGTGCCTGGAACAGGGTAGGAGGAAACACTGAAGCTTTCTTT	CAWNRVGGNTEAFF
TRBV3-1/TRBV3-2	.	.	TRBJ1-2	TGTGCCAGCAGCCAAGCCCGGGTGAGTGGCTACACCTTC	CASSQARVSGYTF
TRBV7-2	.	TRBD2	TRBJ2-5	TGTGCCAGCAGCTTGGGCGGGGGGTTTCAAGAGACCCAGTACTTC	CASSLGGGFQETQYF
TRBV3-1/TRBV3-2	few	.	TRBJ2-1	TGTGCCAGCGGGAGATACTACAATGAGCAGTTCTTC	CASGRYYNEQFF
TRBV9	.	TRBD2	TRBJ2-7	TGTGCCAGCAGCGTAGTCCCTGCGGGAGGGCCGTACGAGCAGTACTTC	CASSVVPAGGPYEQYF
TRBV7-2	.	.	TRBJ2-1	TGTGCCAGCAACTTAGAAGGACTCGACTACAATGAGCAGTTCTTC	CASNLEGLDYNEQFF
TRBV2	once	.	TRBJ1-5	TGTGCCAGCAACCTAATCCAGGATCAGCCCCAGCATTTT	CASNLIQDQPQHF
TRBV12-3/TRBV12-4	.	.	TRBJ2-1	TGTGCCAGCCGACCGCCACCCTCTAGCGAGCAGTTCTTC	CASRPPPSSEQFF
TRBV7-2	.	TRBD2	TRBJ2-5	TGTGCCAGCAGCCCCCCGGGACTAGCGGGAGGGAAAGAGACCCAGTACTTC	CASSPPGLAGGKETQYF
TRBV5-1	.	.	TRBJ1-3	TGCGCCAGCAGCTTGGTCGGGGGATCTGGAAACACCATATATTTT	CASSLVGGSGNTIYF
TRBV14	.	.	TRBJ2-5	TGTGCCAGCAGCCAAGGTTCCGGGTTCGAGACCCAGTACTTC	CASSQGSGFETQYF
TRBV9	.	TRBD2	TRBJ2-1	TGTGCCAGCAGCACCCCTCCGGGACTAGCGGACAATGAGCAGTTCTTC	CASSTPPGLADNEQFF
TRBV27	.	.	TRBJ2-7	TGTGCCAGCAGTTTTTTTAGCGGATACGAGCAGTACTTC	CASSFFSGYEQYF
TRBV4-1	.	.	TRBJ1-2	TGCGCCAGCAGCCAAATTTCGCGGTTCTATGGCTACACCTTC	CASSQISRFYGYTF
TRBV6-5	.	TRBD1	TRBJ1-1	TGTGCCAGCAGTTACGGGACAGCTAACACTGAAGCTTTCTTT	CASSYGTANTEAFF
TRBV5-4	few	TRBD2	TRBJ2-7	TGTGCCAGCAGCCCAGGACTAGCAGGGGAGCAGTACTTC	CASSPGLAGEQYF
TRBV21-1	.	.	TRBJ1-4	TGTGCCAGCAGCACCCGGGACAGGCCTGAAAAACTGTTTTTT	CASSTRDRPEKLFF
TRBV6-5	.	TRBD1	TRBJ2-1	TGTGCCAGCAGTTACCGACAGGGGGCTTTCTACAATGAGCAGTTCTTC	CASSYRQGAFYNEQFF